Listed below are T cell receptor beta chains from one sample, sequenced in a study of monozygotic twins with inflammatory bowel disease. TCRdb reprocessed the 5' RACE reads, with one entry per CDR3 protein and no DNA. The table counts about 380,000 distinct CDR3 sequences; about 2.5% lies in the top ten. The sequenced material came from blood. The receptors derive from a human donor with ulcerative colitis or Crohn's disease, or a healthy co-twin of an affected twin (not recorded which). Both conserved end residues are part of each CDR3.

j_call v_call cdr3_aa
TRBJ2-2 TRBV5-1 CASSLTGDANTGELFF
TRBJ2-2 TRBV7-2 CASSLTSGGYTGELFF
TRBJ1-2 TRBV10-3 CAISDPGQASF
TRBJ2-2 TRBV15 CATSRDPGQNTGELFF
TRBJ1-5 TRBV19 CASSGQGRVESNQPQHF
TRBJ1-6 TRBV11-1 CASSLSPANNSPLHF
TRBJ2-7 TRBV5-1 CASSYPGTARGTYEQYF
TRBJ2-1 TRBV3-1 CASSQGTSGNNEQFF
TRBJ2-3 TRBV9 CASSLQTTDTQYF
TRBJ2-1 TRBV7-3 CASSLTRDEQFF
TRBJ2-2 TRBV3-1 CASSLPDRGDTGELFF
TRBJ1-1 TRBV7-9 CASSSHQGHTEAFF
TRBJ2-7 TRBV25-1 CASAPRLAGAYEQYF
TRBJ2-3 TRBV5-6 CASSSIRWDGGHTDTQYF
TRBJ2-7 TRBV5-5 CASSLRDRTSYEQYF
TRBJ1-1 TRBV2 CASSDLGVGAFF
TRBJ2-5 TRBV10-3 CAISDDGTGRETQYF
TRBJ2-5 TRBV12-3/TRBV12-4 CASSWGTGETQYF
TRBJ2-5 TRBV7-9 CASRDGTFETQYF
TRBJ2-4 TRBV30 CAWASGGSLAKNIQYF
TRBJ2-4 TRBV4-3 CASSQDLGLGKNIQYF
TRBJ1-2 TRBV7-9 CASSSPGHDYGYTF
TRBJ2-7 TRBV15 CATSRRGGGYSYEQYF
TRBJ2-7 TRBV20-1 CSARDRLYEQYF
TRBJ2-3 TRBV7-2 CASSLAVATDTQYF
TRBJ2-7 TRBV19 CASSIGATSAVEQYF
TRBJ2-7 TRBV14 CASSQELRGNEQYF
TRBJ2-7 TRBV12-3/TRBV12-4 CASSLAVGISYEQYF
TRBJ2-1 TRBV7-6 CASSLSNPRTYHNEQFF
TRBJ2-3 TRBV9 CASSERGDGSADTQYF
TRBJ2-2 TRBV6-5 CASSYEFKGFGELFF
TRBJ2-4 TRBV7-8 CASSNQGMMAKNMQYF
TRBJ2-1 TRBV7-9 CASSLEGRVIQFF
TRBJ2-7 TRBV7-2 CASSNRDGPYEQYF
TRBJ2-7 TRBV20-1 CSASSPGQTYEQYF
TRBJ2-3 TRBV5-5 CASSRNRGDTQYF
TRBJ2-5 TRBV20-1 CSTHLAGWGRTQYF
TRBJ1-2 TRBV6-2/TRBV6-3 CASSYARRSRDADGYTF
TRBJ2-7 TRBV7-2 CASNEKPSGGFEQYF
TRBJ1-5 TRBV21-1 CASSPHWERRNNQPQHF
TRBJ2-1 TRBV7-9 CASSSAGPGGSNEQFF